This T cell receptor beta chain originates from a study of memory CD4+ T cells and cytomegalovirus serostatus. As originally analysed: After removing out-of-frame reads, 2 million to 2.5 million distinct TCRbeta sequences remained. Only in-frame clones appear in the TCRdb table, and some are missing; sequencing was by immunoSEQ multiplex PCR. V, J and clone size are taken as reported in that table, and D and trimming were inferred from the DNA itself. This sample has some 29,000 clones, with about 80% found just once. This clone was seen a single time. Its target is not known. CDR1 and CDR2 from the germline V gene are MNHNY and SVGAGI (reference sequence). V lost 7 bases, J lost 3 bases, and 16 bases lay in between. The CDR3 extends over 15 amino acids. General study points: Suggested: most of the CMV-linked TCR signature lies in CD4+ memory cells. A US-trained random forest predicted CMV serostatus with median AUC around 0.9. Each of 60 to 80 CMV-associated TCRbeta sequences occurred in one to five individuals.

Single viable CD3+CD4+CD8-CD45RO+ cells were sorted as the memory CD4+ T cells. The source material was memory CD4+ T cells from blood. The source of this sequence is an adult in good health and CMV-seronegative. Some clones in this sample may be carry-over from other donors' samples. This chain uses TRBV6-6 with TRBJ1-5, with D possibly matching TRBD1 (6 bases). CDR3 nucleotides: TGTGCCAGCACCAAGGGGGGAAGTAACAATCAGCCCCAGCATTTT. This sequence encodes CASTKGGSNNQPQHF.